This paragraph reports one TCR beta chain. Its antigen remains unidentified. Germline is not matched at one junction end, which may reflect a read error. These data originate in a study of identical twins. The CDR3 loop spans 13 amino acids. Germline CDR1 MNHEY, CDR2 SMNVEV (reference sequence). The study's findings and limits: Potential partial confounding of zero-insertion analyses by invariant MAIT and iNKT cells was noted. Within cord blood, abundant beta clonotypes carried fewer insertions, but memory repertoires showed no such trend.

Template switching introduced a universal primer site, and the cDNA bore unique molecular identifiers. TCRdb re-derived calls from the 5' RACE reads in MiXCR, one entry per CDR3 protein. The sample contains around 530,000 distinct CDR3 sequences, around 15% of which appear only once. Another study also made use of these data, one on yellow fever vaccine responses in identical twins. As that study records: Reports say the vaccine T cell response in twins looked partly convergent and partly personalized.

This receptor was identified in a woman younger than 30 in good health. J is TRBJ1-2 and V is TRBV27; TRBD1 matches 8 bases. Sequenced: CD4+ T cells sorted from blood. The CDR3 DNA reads TGTGCCAGCAGTAAACAGGGGGAAGCAACAACTCAATTC. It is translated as CASSKQGEATTQF.